Each of the 12 T cell receptor beta chains below was sequenced from the same sample in a study of cytomegalovirus exposure and HLA in healthy donors. Both 60 Vbeta primers and 13 Jbeta primers went into the PCR. Produced via immunoSEQ multiplex PCR; TCRdb's table is partial and in-frame only. The sample yields some 200,000 clones, 84% seen once. Sequencing input: PBMCs. All receptors derive from a woman aged 50 to 60 in good health and CMV-seropositive.

The rearrangement uses TRBV6-5 and TRBJ1-2; 9 positions agree with TRBD1. Trimming cost V 7 bases and J 4 bases; bases outside gene matches: 10. Germline-derived CDR1 and CDR2 are MNHEY and SVGAGI. The CDR3 is made up of 15 amino acids. DNA of the CDR3: TGTGCCAGCACCAACCACAGGGGGCATGTCTATGGCTACACCTTC. The encoded protein is CASTNHRGHVYGYTF.

V gene TRBV4-1 combines with J gene TRBJ2-5, with 10 positions matching TRBD1. The length of the CDR3 is 17 residues. CDR1 and CDR2 from the germline V gene are MGHRA and YSYEKL. The V and J ends lost 1 base and 4 bases, in that order; junction bases with no gene match: 9. This CDR3 is CASSQVRGTGVRETQYF. The CDR3 nucleotides read TGCGCCAGCAGCCAAGTAAGAGGGACAGGGGTTCGAGAGACCCAGTACTTC.

The chain has TRBV5-3 and TRBJ1-5, with 7 bases matching TRBD1. TRBV5-3 is treated as an ORF (open reading frame) with a function not yet certain. The CDR3 is made up of 15 amino acids. The junction had 4 bases not matched to a gene; V was cut back by 0 bases and J by 4 bases. The chain's CDR3 is CARSLGAGGNQPQHF. CDR3 DNA sequence: TGTGCCAGAAGCTTGGGGGCAGGGGGGAATCAGCCCCAGCATTTT.

The V gene is TRBV5-1, the J gene TRBJ1-3; D is undetermined. The germline CDR1 and CDR2 sequences are SGHRS and YFSETQ. There are 14 residues in the CDR3. Trimming cost V 4 bases and J 1 base, with 9 bases left between them. The DNA for the CDR3 is TGCGCCAGCAGCGAAACTTCTTCTGGAAACACCATATATTTT. Translated, it gives CASSETSSGNTIYF. The full variable domain, with the rest looked up from reference TRBV5-1 and TRBJ1-3, is KAGVTQTPRYLIKTRGQQVTLSCSPISGHRSVSWYQQTPGQGLQFLFEYFSETQRNKGNFPGRFSGRQFSNSRSEMNVSTLELGDSALYLCASSETSSGNTIYFGEGSWLTVV.

This chain joins TRBV27 and TRBJ2-1, with TRBD2 as a possible D gene (7 bases). Trimming left V 7 bases short and J 2 bases short, with 15 bases between. Germline V gene data show CDR1 as MNHEY and CDR2 as SMNVEV (reference sequence). The CDR3 length is 15 residues. CDR3 region: CASTQTGGPYNEQFF. For the CDR3, the DNA is TGTGCCAGCACCCAAACCGGGGGGCCCTACAATGAGCAGTTCTTC.

V usage is TRBV30 and J usage is TRBJ1-6; the D gene is possibly TRBD1 (6 bases). Deletions cut 5 bases from V and 5 bases from J, with 19 bases between. The CDR3 runs to 16 residues. Germline CDR1 and CDR2: GTSNPN and SVGIG (reference sequence). The chain's CDR3 is CAWVPPWTANNSPLHF. For the CDR3, the DNA is TGTGCCTGGGTTCCGCCTTGGACAGCGAATAATTCACCCCTCCACTTT.

The chain is built from TRBV7-9 and TRBJ2-5; D unclear. Trimming cost V 2 bases and J 0 bases, with 4 bases left between them. The V gene's germline CDR1 is SEHNR and CDR2 FQNEAQ (reference sequence). This CDR3 has 13 amino acids. The CDR3 spells CASSLLYQETQYF. CDR3 nucleotide sequence: TGTGCCAGCAGCTTACTGTACCAAGAGACCCAGTACTTC.

This rearrangement joins TRBV6-1 to TRBJ2-1; 7 nucleotides align to TRBD1. With V trimmed by 5 bases and J by 7 bases, 2 bases remained unmatched. This CDR3 contains 12 residues. CDR1 MNHNS and CDR2 SASEGT come from the germline V gene. The CDR3 DNA is TGTGCCAGCAGTCGCAGGGGGAATGAGCAGTTCTTC. This encodes CASSRRGNEQFF.

This chain joins TRBV11-2 and TRBJ1-1, with TRBD1 as a possible D gene (5 bases). Germline V lookup: CDR1 SGHAT, CDR2 FQNNGV. V lost 3 bases, J lost 5 bases, and 10 bases lay in between. The CDR3 spans 13 residues. This chain's CDR3 is CASSLGGFTEAFF. The CDR3 nucleotides are TGTGCCAGCAGCTTGGGGGGGTTTACTGAAGCTTTCTTT. Full variable domain (rest looked up from reference TRBV11-2 and TRBJ1-1): EAGVAQSPRYKIIEKRQSVAFWCNPISGHATLYWYQQILGQGPKLLIQFQNNGVVDDSQLPKDRFSAERLKGVDSTLKIQPAKLEDSAVYLCASSLGGFTEAFFGQGTRLTVV.

The V gene is TRBV5-4, the J gene TRBJ2-5; 7 nucleotides agree with TRBD1. The closer fit of TRBJ2-7 to the DNA end suggests the J call may be wrong. CDR3 size: 13 residues. CDR1 is SGHNT and CDR2 is YYREEE in the germline V gene (reference sequence). In nucleotides, the CDR3 is TGTGCCAGCAGCGACCGACAGGGCTACGAGCAGTACTTC. This translates into CASSDRQGYEQYF.

The chain uses TRBV9 and TRBJ2-2, with D possibly TRBD2 on 5 matching bases. The CDR3 is 15 residues long. Germline CDR1 SGDLS, CDR2 YYNGEE. Between the trimmed V and J ends, which lost 3 bases and 4 bases, there was a span of 13 bases. CDR3 protein: CASSAREGSTGELFF. DNA of the CDR3: TGTGCCAGCAGCGCCCGCGAGGGAAGCACCGGGGAGCTGTTTTTT. Using reference TRBV9 and TRBJ2-2 for the parts outside the CDR3, the full variable domain is DSGVTQTPKHLITATGQRVTLRCSPRSGDLSVYWYQQSLDQGLQFLIQYYNGEERAKGNILERFSAQQFPDLHSELNLSSLELGDSALYFCASSAREGSTGELFFGEGSRLTVL.

This clone occurred once. V is TRBV15 and J is TRBJ2-3; 8 bases map to TRBD2. V trimming: 1 base; J trimming: 2 bases; junction bases outside the gene matches: 5. Germline V gives CDR1 LNHNV, CDR2 YYDKDF (reference sequence). CDR3 length: 16 residues. This CDR3 is CATSRGNSGNTDTQYF. The CDR3, as DNA: TGTGCCACCAGCAGAGGTAATAGCGGGAACACAGATACGCAGTATTTT.